This TCR beta chain was recovered during a study of CD8+CD57+ T cells in acquired aplastic anemia (dated by TCRdb to the late 2010s). With regard to the full study: Extracted DNA from sorted CD4+ and CD8+ cells averaged approximately 3 ug, ranging from roughly 0.17 to 27.4 ug. A CD8+CD57+ expansion meant a frequency higher than the mean frequency seen in healthy subjects.

Patients chosen for sequencing had shown expansion of CD8+CD57+ cells by flow cytometry. Severe acquired aplastic anemia was diagnosed in all patients according to International Study of Aplastic Anemia and Agranulocytosis and Camitta criteria. No patient had received any therapy when blood was sampled. In the study, sorted CD4+ and CD8+ blood T cells from patients with severe aplastic anemia and from healthy subjects underwent deep sequencing of TCR repertoires. Patients were enrolled in the USA under clinicaltrials.gov protocols 00001620, 01623167, 00001397, 00071045, 00081523 and 00961064. Ficoll-Paque density gradient centrifugation was used to isolate peripheral blood mononuclear cells. Before DNA was extracted, CD4+ and CD8+ T cells were sorted using either FACS or magnetic beads. This clonotype appeared once. The antigen it binds to is not known. One base away there is no much larger clone; base qualities are not given. One read is thin evidence.

Genomic DNA served as template for TCR beta VDJ combination and CDR3 sequence profiling. An Illumina HiSeq 2000 was used for TCR repertoire sequencing. Processing in the source paper ran as follows. TRBV/TRBJ rearrangement plots, CDR3 size and DJ length profiles, and Simpson's diversity index were used to evaluate the repertoires. The most abundant DNA sequence in the deep sequencing data was defined as the immunodominant clone. CDR3 amino acid sequences were screened for sharing across subjects and compared with published repertoires and the VDJdb database. TCRdb's own reprocessing of the public reads used fastp at Q25 and MiXCR and kept productive beta chains. CDR3 protein sequences are deduplicated, and each keeps its most common genes and DNA. V and J calls and clone size were set by TCRdb, not the authors. For this sample there are about 180,000 distinct CDR3 sequences; approximately 52% appear just once. About 1.8% of the sample is in the top ten clones.

Per the germline V gene (reference sequence), LNHNV is the CDR1 and YYDKDF is the CDR2. The CDR3 measures 13 amino acids from cysteine to phenylalanine. Kept here is only the CDR3 DNA, which spans 39 bases and is read in frame from base 1. V gives up 8 bases and J gives up 0 bases, and the segment between their germline ends measures 8 bases. Summary of the overall study and its limitations: Fewer than 30 CD8+ CDR3 sequences were found in both patients and controls but appeared to be highly expressed in patients and within the immunodominant clones of the patients. No significant difference in CD8+ Simpson's diversity was found between patients and healthy controls (P=0.060).

Sequenced: sorted CD4+, CD8+, or CD8+CD57+ T cells (not recorded which) from PBMCs. This receptor was obtained from a human donor with aplastic anemia. Recombination linked TRBV15 to TRBJ1-3; the D region possibly corresponds to TRBD1 (5 bases align). The nucleotide sequence is given as TGTGCCACCGGGCAGGGCTCTGGAAACACCATATATTTT. Translated, it gives CATGQGSGNTIYF.